A single sample gave rise to the 14 T cell receptor beta chains below, sequenced in a study of early T cells in non-severe SARS-CoV-2 infection. MiXCR, run by TCRdb on the 5' RACE reads, gives a single entry per CDR3 protein. This table holds approximately 63,000 distinct CDR3 sequences, 5% to 6.5% found once. Sample: whole blood, taken at baseline. Source of these receptors: an adult who was a healthcare worker with PCR-confirmed SARS-CoV-2 infection or an uninfected control (not recorded which).

This clonotype was counted ten times or more. V is TRBV12-3 or TRBV12-4 and J is TRBJ2-5; the match to TRBD2 covers 11 bases. The CDR3 extends over 12 amino acids. Losses at the gene ends were 8 bases for V and 6 bases for J; bases not matched to a gene: 2. The CDR3 reads CASGTSGKTQYF. In DNA, the CDR3 is TGTGCCAGCGGGACTAGCGGCAAGACCCAGTACTTC.

This clonotype has ten or more counts. The chain combines TRBV20-1 with TRBJ2-7; TRBD2 agrees at 11 bases. Germline V lookup: CDR1 DFQATT, CDR2 SNEGSKA (reference sequence). The V gene end was trimmed by 2 bases and the J gene end by 7 bases; junction bases not matched to a gene: 10. This CDR3 has 15 amino acids. The CDR3 DNA follows: TGCAGTGCTAGAACCCCTAGCGGGGGGCCTAAAGAGCAGTACTTC. This codes for CSARTPSGGPKEQYF.

The chain uses TRBV4-1 and TRBJ2-1; 10 bases align to TRBD2. The CDR3 is 16 residues long. Germline values: CDR1 MGHRA, CDR2 YSYEKL. Germline trimming cut 0 bases from V and 6 bases from J; bases unmatched to any gene: 5. CDR3 loop: CASSQDSSGRVNEQFF. The CDR3 DNA follows: TGCGCCAGCAGCCAAGACTCTAGCGGGAGAGTCAATGAGCAGTTCTTC.

The V call is TRBV20-1, the J call TRBJ1-6; D remains ambiguous. Germline CDR1 is DFQATT and CDR2 is SNEGSKA (reference sequence). Trimming took 0 bases from V and 0 from J, leaving 3 bases between them. The CDR3 extends over 14 amino acids. CDR3 in amino acids: CSARDRSYNSPLHF. CDR3 bases: TGCAGTGCTAGAGATCGCTCCTATAATTCACCCCTCCACTTT.

This chain connects TRBV20-1 to TRBJ1-5, with D perhaps matching TRBD1 (5 bases). From germline, CDR1 is DFQATT and CDR2 SNEGSKA (reference sequence). The CDR3 has 13 residues. Trimming shortened V by 6 bases and J by 3 bases, and 12 bases separated the two germline ends. The CDR3 DNA reads TGCAGTGCCAAGACAGACGACAATCAGCCCCAGCATTTT. Translation gives CSAKTDDNQPQHF.

This clonotype was detected many times. The gene calls are TRBV10-3 and TRBJ1-5; D unclear. From germline, CDR1 is ENHRY and CDR2 SYGVKD. The CDR3 has 14 residues. The V gene lost 3 bases and the J gene lost 3 bases, with 9 bases spanning the gap. Written as DNA, the CDR3 is TGTGCCATCAGTGATCATGAGCCCAATCAGCCCCAGCATTTT. This sequence encodes CAISDHEPNQPQHF.

This clonotype was picked up a small number of times. The gene calls are TRBV20-1 and TRBJ2-1, with 7 bases matching TRBD1. The germline gives CDR1 DFQATT, CDR2 SNEGSKA (reference sequence). The trim removed 6 bases at V and 5 bases at J, leaving 13 bases unmatched. The CDR3 sequence is 15 residues long. CDR3 DNA: TGCAGTGCAAAGGGGGCCCGAAAGGGGAACAATGAGCAGTTCTTC. Protein sequence: CSAKGARKGNNEQFF.

This clonotype was counted at least ten times. The rearrangement uses TRBV7-2 and TRBJ2-7; 11 bases map to TRBD2. CDR3 length: 15 residues. V lost 6 bases to trimming and J lost 0 bases; unmatched junction nucleotides: 4. Germline lookup yields CDR1 SGHTA and CDR2 FQGNSA. The CDR3 coding sequence is TGTGCCAGCAGAAAGGGACTAGCGGCCTCCTACGAGCAGTACTTC. Translated: CASRKGLAASYEQYF.

The gene calls are TRBV20-1 and TRBJ2-7; D remains unclear. The CDR3 has 12 amino acids. V was clipped by 6 bases and J by 2 bases, with 11 bases between them. The germline gives CDR1 DFQATT, CDR2 SNEGSKA (reference sequence). CDR3: CSAYDGTYEQYF. The CDR3 region has the DNA TGCAGTGCATACGACGGAACCTACGAGCAGTACTTC.

The chain uses TRBV28 and TRBJ2-1; D unresolved. Trimming removed 5 bases at V and 0 bases at J, with 17 bases between. The CDR3 sequence is 17 residues long. Germline V gives CDR1 MDHEN, CDR2 SYDVKM. This CDR3 is CASSTRRATGSYNEQFF. The CDR3 DNA reads as TGTGCCAGCAGTACCAGACGCGCGACGGGCTCCTACAATGAGCAGTTCTTC.

In regard to this clonotype: A much larger clone differs by one base, so this may be a read error. The chain carries TRBV20-1 and TRBJ1-4; TRBD1 is a possible D gene (6 bases). This CDR3 has 14 amino acids. The V gene lost 3 bases and the J gene lost 8 bases, with 16 bases spanning the gap. Germline CDR1 reads DFQATT; CDR2 reads SNEGSKA (reference sequence). CDR3 sequence reads: CSASLGRGAEKLFF. The CDR3 nucleotides read TGCAGTGCTAGTTTGGGACGGGGGGCGGAAAAACTGTTTTTT.

This clonotype was seen at least ten times. CDR3 amino acids: CASSLGGRNNEQFF. CDR3 DNA: TGTGCCAGCAGCTTGGGCGGGCGCAACAATGAGCAGTTCTTC. The rearrangement links TRBV7-3 to TRBJ2-1; a weak D match, TRBD2 (5 bases). Germline V lookup: CDR1 SGHTA, CDR2 FQGTGA. This CDR3 region has 14 residues. Trimming cost V 3 bases and J 5 bases, with 11 bases left between them.

The chain is built from TRBV28 and TRBJ2-5, with TRBD2 as a possible D gene (5 bases). V shed 3 bases and J shed 5 bases, with 16 bases lying between them. Germline lookup yields CDR1 MDHEN and CDR2 SYDVKM. This CDR3 is 15 amino acids long. The CDR3 bases are TGTGCCAGCAGTTTCGATGATACAGCGGACGAGACCCAGTACTTC. Protein: CASSFDDTADETQYF.

V usage is TRBV5-6 and J usage is TRBJ2-5; D is undetermined. Germline V gene lookup returns CDR1 SGHDT and CDR2 YYEEEE. The CDR3 has 16 residues. Trimming cost V 4 bases and J 2 bases, with 18 bases left between them. The chain's CDR3 is CASSPGFLDVQETQYF. The CDR3 nucleotides are TGTGCCAGCAGCCCCGGGTTTTTGGACGTACAAGAGACCCAGTACTTC.